The rows below give T cell receptor beta chains drawn from one sample of a study of neoadjuvant anti-PD-1 for oral cavity cancer. Libraries were prepared by immunoSEQ multiplex PCR; TCRdb keeps only in-frame clonotypes and omits some of them. The data hold about 7,800 clones, with approximately 70% observed a single time. The source was PBMCs, collected after nivolumab (anti-PD-1) treatment. These receptors were collected from a person aged 35-79 years with oral cavity squamous cell carcinoma. Both conserved end residues are part of each CDR3. Each record gives: D gene, J gene, clone size, V gene, CDR3 protein, CDR3 DNA. The D gene is left open where the match is weak. A row's size may be missing; if present it is once, few, many or a size class.

d_call: .; j_call: TRBJ1-2; clone_size: .; v_call: TRBV7-2; cdr3_aa: CASSLAPQGLHGYTF; cdr3_nt: TGTGCCAGCAGCTTAGCTCCACAGGGACTACATGGCTACACCTTC
d_call: .; j_call: TRBJ2-4; clone_size: .; v_call: TRBV7-2; cdr3_aa: CASSFTSGAKNIQYF; cdr3_nt: TGTGCCAGCAGCTTCACATCGGGCGCCAAAAACATTCAGTACTTC
d_call: .; j_call: TRBJ1-1; clone_size: .; v_call: TRBV5-1; cdr3_aa: CASRLRETGLNTEAFF; cdr3_nt: TGCGCCAGCAGATTGAGGGAAACAGGGCTGAACACTGAAGCCTTCTTT
d_call: .; j_call: TRBJ2-2; clone_size: .; v_call: TRBV27; cdr3_aa: CASSPRRAGELFF; cdr3_nt: TGTGCCAGCAGTCCAAGAAGGGCCGGGGAGCTGTTTTTT
d_call: .; j_call: TRBJ1-2; clone_size: .; v_call: TRBV30; cdr3_aa: CAWSPPDSNYGYTF; cdr3_nt: TGTGCCTGGAGTCCCCCGGACAGTAACTATGGCTACACCTTC
d_call: TRBD1; j_call: TRBJ2-1; clone_size: once; v_call: TRBV19; cdr3_aa: CASSTGGDRVNEQFF; cdr3_nt: TGTGCCAGTAGTACAGGGGGGGACAGGGTTAATGAGCAGTTCTTC
d_call: .; j_call: TRBJ1-1; clone_size: .; v_call: TRBV28; cdr3_aa: CASRGIHLTEAFF; cdr3_nt: TGTGCCAGCAGGGGTATCCATTTGACTGAAGCTTTCTTT
d_call: .; j_call: TRBJ1-1; clone_size: .; v_call: TRBV28; cdr3_aa: CASSLSPPVNTEAFF; cdr3_nt: TGTGCCAGCAGTTTATCCCCTCCAGTGAACACTGAAGCTTTCTTT
d_call: TRBD1; j_call: TRBJ2-1; clone_size: .; v_call: TRBV27; cdr3_aa: CASSRPQGANNNEQFF; cdr3_nt: TGTGCCAGCAGTCGCCCACAGGGGGCAAATAACAATGAGCAGTTCTTC
d_call: .; j_call: TRBJ1-1; clone_size: .; v_call: TRBV30; cdr3_aa: CAWSIQVNTEAFF; cdr3_nt: TGTGCCTGGAGTATACAAGTGAACACTGAAGCTTTCTTT
d_call: TRBD1; j_call: TRBJ2-5; clone_size: .; v_call: TRBV14; cdr3_aa: CASRPDRGPRETQYF; cdr3_nt: TGTGCCAGCAGACCGGACAGGGGGCCACGGGAGACCCAGTACTTC
d_call: .; j_call: TRBJ1-6; clone_size: .; v_call: TRBV11-3; cdr3_aa: CASSRGSSYNSPLHF; cdr3_nt: TGTGCCAGCAGCCGAGGGAGCTCCTATAATTCACCCCTCCACTTT
d_call: .; j_call: TRBJ1-1; clone_size: .; v_call: TRBV7-9; cdr3_aa: CASSLIAVNTEAFF; cdr3_nt: TGTGCCAGCAGCTTAATTGCGGTGAACACTGAAGCTTTCTTT
d_call: .; j_call: TRBJ1-1; clone_size: .; v_call: TRBV6-5; cdr3_aa: CASRTTIRNTEAFF; cdr3_nt: TGTGCCAGCAGGACGACGATAAGAAACACTGAAGCTTTCTTT
d_call: .; j_call: TRBJ2-5; clone_size: few; v_call: TRBV27; cdr3_aa: CASRVEGRQETQYF; cdr3_nt: TGTGCCAGCCGCGTGGAGGGCCGCCAAGAGACCCAGTACTTC
d_call: TRBD1; j_call: TRBJ1-5; clone_size: .; v_call: TRBV27; cdr3_aa: CASSPQQGGQPQHF; cdr3_nt: TGTGCCAGCAGTCCCCAACAGGGGGGTCAGCCCCAGCATTTT
d_call: TRBD1; j_call: TRBJ2-7; clone_size: .; v_call: TRBV4-1; cdr3_aa: CASSQVRQGFYEQYF; cdr3_nt: TGCGCCAGCAGCCAAGTCCGACAGGGTTTCTACGAGCAGTACTTC
d_call: TRBD1; j_call: TRBJ2-7; clone_size: .; v_call: TRBV7-8; cdr3_aa: CASSLRIPGQGAFEQYF; cdr3_nt: TGTGCCAGCAGCTTACGTATACCGGGACAGGGGGCGTTCGAGCAGTACTTC
d_call: .; j_call: TRBJ2-7; clone_size: large; v_call: TRBV27; cdr3_aa: CASSLEPTGTSYEQYF; cdr3_nt: TGTGCCAGCAGTTTAGAACCTACAGGGACCTCCTACGAGCAGTACTTC
d_call: .; j_call: TRBJ1-1; clone_size: .; v_call: TRBV11-2; cdr3_aa: CASSFNTNTEAFF; cdr3_nt: TGTGCCAGCAGCTTTAACACCAACACTGAAGCTTTCTTT
d_call: .; j_call: TRBJ1-2; clone_size: .; v_call: TRBV10-3; cdr3_aa: CAISDQGTRADSNYGYTF; cdr3_nt: TGTGCCATCAGTGACCAGGGGACACGGGCGGACTCTAACTATGGCTACACCTTC
d_call: TRBD1; j_call: TRBJ2-7; clone_size: .; v_call: TRBV19; cdr3_aa: CASSFGQASSYEQYF; cdr3_nt: TGTGCCAGTAGTTTTGGACAGGCTAGCTCCTACGAGCAGTACTTC
d_call: .; j_call: TRBJ1-2; clone_size: few; v_call: TRBV5-4; cdr3_aa: CASSQRQTNYGYTF; cdr3_nt: TGTGCCAGCAGCCAGAGACAGACCAACTATGGCTACACCTTC
d_call: TRBD1; j_call: TRBJ1-6; clone_size: .; v_call: TRBV6-5; cdr3_aa: CASSYDRGVSPLHF; cdr3_nt: TGTGCCAGCAGTTACGACAGGGGAGTTTCACCCCTCCACTTT
d_call: TRBD1; j_call: TRBJ2-7; clone_size: .; v_call: TRBV6-5; cdr3_aa: CASSYWDRTYEQYF; cdr3_nt: TGTGCCAGCAGTTACTGGGACAGGACCTACGAGCAGTACTTC
d_call: TRBD1; j_call: TRBJ2-7; clone_size: .; v_call: TRBV29-1; cdr3_aa: CSARTGGDEQYF; cdr3_nt: TGCAGCGCTAGGACAGGGGGCGACGAGCAGTACTTC
d_call: .; j_call: TRBJ2-5; clone_size: few; v_call: TRBV25-1; cdr3_aa: CASSHRETQYF; cdr3_nt: TGTGCCAGCAGTCACCGGGAGACCCAGTACTTC
d_call: .; j_call: TRBJ1-4; clone_size: once; v_call: TRBV21-1; cdr3_aa: CASSKRGVRTNEKLFF; cdr3_nt: TGTGCCAGCAGCAAAAGGGGGGTTAGGACTAATGAAAAACTGTTTTTT
d_call: TRBD1; j_call: TRBJ2-2; clone_size: few; v_call: TRBV4-3; cdr3_aa: CASSQAPGQMNTGELFF; cdr3_nt: TGCGCCAGCAGCCAAGCTCCGGGACAGATGAACACCGGGGAGCTGTTTTTT
d_call: .; j_call: TRBJ2-2; clone_size: .; v_call: TRBV5-1; cdr3_aa: CASSLKNYGTGELFF; cdr3_nt: TGCGCCAGCAGCTTGAAGAACTATGGTACCGGGGAGCTGTTTTTT
d_call: .; j_call: TRBJ2-7; clone_size: few; v_call: TRBV28; cdr3_aa: CASSLSWYEQYF; cdr3_nt: TGTGCCAGCAGTTTATCGTGGTACGAGCAGTACTTC
d_call: TRBD2; j_call: TRBJ2-3; clone_size: .; v_call: TRBV4-3; cdr3_aa: CASSQSGGDTQYF; cdr3_nt: TGCGCCAGCAGCCAATCCGGGGGGGATACGCAGTATTTT
d_call: .; j_call: TRBJ2-6; clone_size: .; v_call: TRBV6-1; cdr3_aa: CASSVVSGANVLTF; cdr3_nt: TGTGCCAGCAGTGTGGTCTCTGGGGCCAACGTCCTGACTTTC
d_call: .; j_call: TRBJ1-2; clone_size: large; v_call: TRBV4-3; cdr3_aa: CASSPSQLRAVEGYTF; cdr3_nt: TGCGCCAGCAGCCCTTCACAGCTCAGGGCCGTTGAGGGCTACACCTTC
d_call: TRBD1; j_call: TRBJ2-1; clone_size: once; v_call: TRBV5-1; cdr3_aa: CASSLDRGQGSEQFF; cdr3_nt: TGCGCCAGCAGCTTGGATAGGGGGCAAGGGAGTGAGCAGTTCTTC
d_call: .; j_call: TRBJ2-7; clone_size: .; v_call: TRBV4-3; cdr3_aa: CASSQGREGSYEQYF; cdr3_nt: TGCGCCAGCAGCCAAGGCAGGGAAGGCTCCTACGAGCAGTACTTC
d_call: .; j_call: TRBJ2-4; clone_size: .; v_call: TRBV2; cdr3_aa: CASSLGRGAKNIQYF; cdr3_nt: TGTGCCAGCAGTCTGGGGCGAGGAGCCAAAAACATTCAGTACTTC
d_call: .; j_call: TRBJ1-1; clone_size: .; v_call: TRBV10-1; cdr3_aa: CASSETGTDTEAFF; cdr3_nt: TGCGCCAGCAGTGAGACAGGAACAGACACTGAAGCTTTCTTT
d_call: .; j_call: TRBJ1-1; clone_size: .; v_call: TRBV19; cdr3_aa: CASSIQARLGTEAFF; cdr3_nt: TGTGCCAGTAGTATTCAGGCCAGATTAGGAACTGAAGCTTTCTTT
d_call: .; j_call: TRBJ2-2; clone_size: .; v_call: TRBV5-8; cdr3_aa: CASRLRGSRNTGELFF; cdr3_nt: TGTGCCAGCAGGTTGAGGGGGTCGAGGAACACCGGGGAGCTGTTTTTT
d_call: .; j_call: TRBJ1-2; clone_size: .; v_call: TRBV5-8; cdr3_aa: CASSLVQVTYGYTF; cdr3_nt: TGTGCCAGCAGCTTGGTACAGGTCACTTATGGCTACACCTTC
d_call: TRBD1; j_call: TRBJ2-2; clone_size: .; v_call: TRBV7-2; cdr3_aa: CASSLPRDPGQINTGELFF; cdr3_nt: TGTGCCAGCAGCCTTCCTCGAGATCCGGGACAGATAAACACCGGGGAGCTGTTTTTT
d_call: .; j_call: TRBJ2-3; clone_size: few; v_call: TRBV5-1; cdr3_aa: CASNSVTGAITDTQYF; cdr3_nt: TGCGCCAGCAATTCTGTGACGGGGGCAATCACAGATACGCAGTATTTT
d_call: .; j_call: TRBJ2-5; clone_size: .; v_call: TRBV29-1; cdr3_aa: CSVESGEETQYF; cdr3_nt: TGCAGCGTTGAGTCGGGGGAAGAGACCCAGTACTTC
d_call: .; j_call: TRBJ1-2; clone_size: few; v_call: TRBV7-9; cdr3_aa: CASIQGSGYGYTF; cdr3_nt: TGTGCCAGCATACAGGGATCCGGCTATGGCTACACCTTC